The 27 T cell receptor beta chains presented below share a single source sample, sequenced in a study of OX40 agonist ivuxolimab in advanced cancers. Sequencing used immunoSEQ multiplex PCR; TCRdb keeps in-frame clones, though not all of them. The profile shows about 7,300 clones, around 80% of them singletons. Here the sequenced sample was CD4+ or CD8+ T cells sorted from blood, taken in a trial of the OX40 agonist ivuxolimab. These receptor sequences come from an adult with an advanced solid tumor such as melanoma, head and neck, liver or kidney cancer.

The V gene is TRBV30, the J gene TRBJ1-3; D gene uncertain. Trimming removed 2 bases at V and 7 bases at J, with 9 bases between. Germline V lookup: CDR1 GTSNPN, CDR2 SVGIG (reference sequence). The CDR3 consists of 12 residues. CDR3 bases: TGTGCCTGGAGTTGGGGAGGTAACACCATATATTTT. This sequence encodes CAWSWGGNTIYF.

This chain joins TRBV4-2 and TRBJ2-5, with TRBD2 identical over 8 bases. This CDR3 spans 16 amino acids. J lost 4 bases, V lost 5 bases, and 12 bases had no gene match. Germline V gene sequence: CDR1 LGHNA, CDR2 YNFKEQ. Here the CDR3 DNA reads TGTGCCAGCAGCGAAGGGCGGTTTAGCGGGGCAGAGACCCAGTACTTC. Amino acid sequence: CASSEGRFSGAETQYF.

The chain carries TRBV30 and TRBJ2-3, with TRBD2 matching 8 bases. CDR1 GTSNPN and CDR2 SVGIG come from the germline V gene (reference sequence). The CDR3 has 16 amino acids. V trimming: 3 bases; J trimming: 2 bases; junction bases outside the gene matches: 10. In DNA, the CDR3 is TGTGCCTGGAGCGGAGCCGGGACTAGATACACAGATACGCAGTATTTT. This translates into CAWSGAGTRYTDTQYF.

The CDR3 loop reads CASSSPGTGDNQPQHF. The CDR3 DNA is TGTGCCAGCAGTTCTCCCGGGACAGGGGACAATCAGCCCCAGCATTTT. The genes are TRBV28 and TRBJ1-5, with 10 bases matching TRBD1. Germline CDR1 and CDR2: MDHEN and SYDVKM. V shed 4 bases and J 3 bases; nucleotides not matched to a gene: 6. The CDR3 has 16 amino acids. Drawing the rest from reference TRBV28 and TRBJ1-5, the complete variable domain is DVKVTQSSRYLVKRTGEKVFLECVQDMDHENMFWYRQDPGLGLRLIYFSYDVKMKEKGDIPEGYSVSREKKERFSLILESASTNQTSMYLCASSSPGTGDNQPQHFGDGTRLSIL.

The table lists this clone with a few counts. The DNA for the CDR3 is TGTGCCAGTAGTCCGGGACTTTCTAGCACAGATACGCAGTATTTT. Translation gives CASSPGLSSTDTQYF. The chain employs TRBV19 and TRBJ2-3; a weak D match, TRBD2 (6 bases). Germline CDR1 and CDR2: LNHDA and SQIVND (reference sequence). This CDR3 contains 15 residues. V was pared by 5 bases and J by 0 bases, with 12 bases between.

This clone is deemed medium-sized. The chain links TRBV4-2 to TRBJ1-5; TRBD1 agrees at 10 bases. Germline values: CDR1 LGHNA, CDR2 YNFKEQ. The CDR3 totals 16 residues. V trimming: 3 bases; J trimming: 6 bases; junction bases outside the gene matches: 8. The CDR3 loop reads CASSQEMDRGGQPQHF. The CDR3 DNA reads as TGTGCCAGCAGCCAGGAAATGGACAGGGGGGGTCAGCCCCAGCATTTT.

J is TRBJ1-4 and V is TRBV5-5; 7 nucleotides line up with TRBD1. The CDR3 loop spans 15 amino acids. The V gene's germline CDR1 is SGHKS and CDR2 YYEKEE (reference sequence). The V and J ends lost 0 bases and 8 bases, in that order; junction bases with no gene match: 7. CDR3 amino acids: CASSLVDREGEKLFF. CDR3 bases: TGTGCCAGCAGCTTGGTCGACAGGGAAGGCGAAAAACTGTTTTTT.

CDR3 nucleotide sequence: TGCAGCGTTGAGGACAGGAGTAACACCGGGGAGCTGTTTTTT. Amino acids: CSVEDRSNTGELFF. The chain recombines TRBV29-1 with TRBJ2-2; 7 bases fit TRBD1. Germline CDR1 reads SQVTM; CDR2 reads ANQGSEA. The CDR3 sequence is 14 residues long. V was pared by 3 bases and J by 2 bases, with 3 bases of the junction left unmatched.

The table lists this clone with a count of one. Written as DNA, the CDR3 is TGTGCCAGCAGCCTTACGGGGGAGACCCAGTACTTC. As protein: CASSLTGETQYF. The rearrangement links TRBV4-2 to TRBJ2-5; TRBD2 is a possible D gene (5 bases). Germline CDR1 reads LGHNA; CDR2 reads YNFKEQ. This CDR3 spans 12 amino acids. V lost 4 bases and J 5 bases, leaving 8 bases between the germline ends.

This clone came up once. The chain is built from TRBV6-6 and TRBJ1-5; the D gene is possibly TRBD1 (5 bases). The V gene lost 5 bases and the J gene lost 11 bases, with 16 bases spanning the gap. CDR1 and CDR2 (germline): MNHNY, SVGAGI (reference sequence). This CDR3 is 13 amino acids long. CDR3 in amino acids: CASSAGTQGTQHF. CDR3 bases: TGTGCCAGCAGTGCCGGGACCCAAGGGACCCAGCATTTT.

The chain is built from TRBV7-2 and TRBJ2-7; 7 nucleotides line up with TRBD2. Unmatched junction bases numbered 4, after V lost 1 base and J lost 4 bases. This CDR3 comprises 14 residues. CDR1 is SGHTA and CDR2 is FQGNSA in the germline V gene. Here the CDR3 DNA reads TGTGCCAGCAGCTTAGGTACTAGCGAGTACGAGCAGTACTTC. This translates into CASSLGTSEYEQYF.

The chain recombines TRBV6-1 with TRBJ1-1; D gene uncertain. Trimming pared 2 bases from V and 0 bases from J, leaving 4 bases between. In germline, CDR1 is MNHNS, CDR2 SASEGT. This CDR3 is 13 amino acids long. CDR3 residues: CASSEHMNTEAFF. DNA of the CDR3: TGTGCCAGCAGTGAACACATGAACACTGAAGCTTTCTTT.

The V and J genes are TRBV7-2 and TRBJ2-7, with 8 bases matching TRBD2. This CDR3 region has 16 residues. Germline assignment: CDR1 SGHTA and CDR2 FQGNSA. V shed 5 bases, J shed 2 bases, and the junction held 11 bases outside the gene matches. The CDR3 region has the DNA TGTGCCAGCAGCCCCAGATGGCAGCGGGAGACCTACGAGCAGTACTTC. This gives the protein CASSPRWQRETYEQYF.

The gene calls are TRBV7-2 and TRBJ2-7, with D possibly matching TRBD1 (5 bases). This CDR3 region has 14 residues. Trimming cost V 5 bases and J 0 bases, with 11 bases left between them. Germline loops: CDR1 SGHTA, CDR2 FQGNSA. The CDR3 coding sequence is TGTGCCAGCAGCCTGGACAAGAGCTCCTACGAGCAGTACTTC. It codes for CASSLDKSSYEQYF. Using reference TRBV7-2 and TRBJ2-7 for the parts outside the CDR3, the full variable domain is GAGVSQSPSNKVTEKGKDVELRCDPISGHTALYWYRQSLGQGLEFLIYFQGNSAPDKSGLPSDRFSAERTGGSVSTLTIQRTQQEDSAVYLCASSLDKSSYEQYFGPGTRLTVT.

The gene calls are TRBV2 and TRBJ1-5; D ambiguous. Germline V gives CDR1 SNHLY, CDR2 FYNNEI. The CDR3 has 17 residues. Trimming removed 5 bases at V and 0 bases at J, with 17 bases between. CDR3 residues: CASSQFGADYSNQPQHF. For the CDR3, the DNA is TGTGCCAGCAGTCAATTCGGAGCGGACTATAGCAATCAGCCCCAGCATTTT.

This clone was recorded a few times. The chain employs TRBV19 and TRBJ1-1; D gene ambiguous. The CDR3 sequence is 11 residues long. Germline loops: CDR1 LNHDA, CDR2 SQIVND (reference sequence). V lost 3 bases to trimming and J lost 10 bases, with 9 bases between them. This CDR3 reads CASSIGQLAFF. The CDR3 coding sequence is TGTGCCAGTAGTATCGGGCAGCTAGCTTTCTTT.

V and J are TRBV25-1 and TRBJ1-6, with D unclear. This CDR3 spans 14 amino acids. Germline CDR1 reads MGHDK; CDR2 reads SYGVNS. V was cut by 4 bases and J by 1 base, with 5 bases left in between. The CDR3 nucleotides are TGTGCCAGCAGTGTTACTTCCTATAATTCACCCCTCCACTTT. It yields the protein CASSVTSYNSPLHF.

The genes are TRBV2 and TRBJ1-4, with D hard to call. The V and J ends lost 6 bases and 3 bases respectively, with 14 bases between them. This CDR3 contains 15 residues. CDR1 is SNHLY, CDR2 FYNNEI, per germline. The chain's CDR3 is CASSRGWVANEKLFF. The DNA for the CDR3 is TGTGCCAGCAGCCGAGGATGGGTGGCTAATGAAAAACTGTTTTTT.

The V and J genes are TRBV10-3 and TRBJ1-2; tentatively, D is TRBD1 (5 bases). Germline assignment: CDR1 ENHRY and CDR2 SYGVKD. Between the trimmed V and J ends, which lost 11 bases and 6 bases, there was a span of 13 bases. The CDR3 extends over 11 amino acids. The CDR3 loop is CARDCRHGYTF. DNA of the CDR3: TGTGCCCGGGACTGTCGACATGGCTACACCTTC.

For the CDR3, the DNA is TGTGCCAGCAGCTTAGGCCCGTCCGGGGTCTCGAATGAAAAACTGTTTTTT. It yields the protein CASSLGPSGVSNEKLFF. The chain is built from TRBV7-9 and TRBJ1-4; no reliable D call. Germline lookup yields CDR1 SEHNR and CDR2 FQNEAQ (reference sequence). V was pared by 1 base and J by 5 bases, with 17 bases between. The CDR3 has 17 amino acids.

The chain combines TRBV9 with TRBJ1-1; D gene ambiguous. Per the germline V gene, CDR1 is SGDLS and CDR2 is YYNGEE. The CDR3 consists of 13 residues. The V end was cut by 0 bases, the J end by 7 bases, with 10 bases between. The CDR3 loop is CASSVGGSGEAFF. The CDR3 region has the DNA TGTGCCAGCAGCGTAGGAGGGAGTGGTGAAGCTTTCTTT.

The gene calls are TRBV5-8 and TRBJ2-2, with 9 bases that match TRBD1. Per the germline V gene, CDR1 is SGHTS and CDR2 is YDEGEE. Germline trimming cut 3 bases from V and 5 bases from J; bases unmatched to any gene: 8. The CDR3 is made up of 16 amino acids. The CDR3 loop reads CASSWGTGTRTGELFF. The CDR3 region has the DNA TGTGCCAGCAGCTGGGGGACAGGGACGAGGACCGGGGAGCTGTTTTTT.

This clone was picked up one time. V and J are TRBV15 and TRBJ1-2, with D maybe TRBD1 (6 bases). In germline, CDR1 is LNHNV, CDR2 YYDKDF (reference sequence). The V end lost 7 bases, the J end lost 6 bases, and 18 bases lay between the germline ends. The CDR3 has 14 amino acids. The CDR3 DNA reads TGTGCCACCAATACGGGCAGGGGAGGCGATGGCTACACCTTC. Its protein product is CATNTGRGGDGYTF.

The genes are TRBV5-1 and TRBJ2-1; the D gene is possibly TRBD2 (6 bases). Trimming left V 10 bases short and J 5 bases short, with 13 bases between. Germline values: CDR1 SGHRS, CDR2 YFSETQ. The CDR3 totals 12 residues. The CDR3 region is CARRGPHNEQFF. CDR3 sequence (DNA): TGCGCCCGGAGGGGCCCCCACAATGAGCAGTTCTTC.

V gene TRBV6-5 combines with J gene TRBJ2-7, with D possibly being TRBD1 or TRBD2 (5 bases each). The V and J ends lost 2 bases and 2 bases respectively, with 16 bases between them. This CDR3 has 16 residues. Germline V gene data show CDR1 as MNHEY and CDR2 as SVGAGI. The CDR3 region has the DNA TGTGCCAGCAGTTACCGAGGCCAGGGACGTACCTACGAGCAGTACTTC. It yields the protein CASSYRGQGRTYEQYF.

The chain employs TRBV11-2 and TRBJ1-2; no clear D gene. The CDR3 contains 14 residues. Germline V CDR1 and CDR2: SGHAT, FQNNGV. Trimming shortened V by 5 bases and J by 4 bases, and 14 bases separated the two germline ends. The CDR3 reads CASSPPTASYGYTF. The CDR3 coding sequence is TGTGCCAGCAGCCCTCCGACTGCTTCCTATGGCTACACCTTC.

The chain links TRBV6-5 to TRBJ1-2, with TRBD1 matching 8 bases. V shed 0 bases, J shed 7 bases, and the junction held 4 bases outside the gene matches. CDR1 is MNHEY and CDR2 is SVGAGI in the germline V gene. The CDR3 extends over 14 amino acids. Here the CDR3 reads CASSYSDRVTGYTF. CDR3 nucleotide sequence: TGTGCCAGCAGTTACTCGGACAGGGTTACTGGCTACACCTTC.